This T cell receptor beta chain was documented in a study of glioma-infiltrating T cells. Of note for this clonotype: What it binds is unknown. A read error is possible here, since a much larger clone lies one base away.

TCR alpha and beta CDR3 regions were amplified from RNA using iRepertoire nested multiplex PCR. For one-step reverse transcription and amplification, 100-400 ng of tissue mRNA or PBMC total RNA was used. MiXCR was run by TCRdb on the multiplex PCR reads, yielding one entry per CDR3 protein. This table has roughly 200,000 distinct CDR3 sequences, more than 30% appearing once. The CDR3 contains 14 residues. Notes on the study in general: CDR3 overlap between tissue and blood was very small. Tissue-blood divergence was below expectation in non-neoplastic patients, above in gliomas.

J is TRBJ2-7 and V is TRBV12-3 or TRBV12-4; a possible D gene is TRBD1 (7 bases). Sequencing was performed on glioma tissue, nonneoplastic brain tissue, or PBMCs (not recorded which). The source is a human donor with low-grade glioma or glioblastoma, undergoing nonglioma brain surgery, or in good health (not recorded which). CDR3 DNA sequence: TGTGCCAGCAGCCCCGGAGGGGGCGCCCACGAGAAGTACTTC. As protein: CASSPGGGAHEKYF.